The present T cell receptor beta chain was sequenced within a study of OX40 agonist ivuxolimab in advanced cancers. Findings and limits, study-wide: Average numbers of expanded clones were greater in CD8+ T cells than in CD4+.

Per germline, CDR1 SGHKS and CDR2 YYEKEE (reference sequence). CDR3 size: 15 residues. V was pared by 2 bases and J by 8 bases, with 10 bases of the junction left unmatched. Profiling relied on immunoSEQ multiplex PCR, and the TCRdb table lists in-frame clones only, not all of them. This table holds 72,000 or so clones, around 90% found once. With regard to this clone: The antigen is unknown.

The sequence was collected from an adult with an advanced solid tumor such as melanoma, head and neck, liver or kidney cancer. The V call is TRBV5-5, the J call TRBJ1-2; 9 nucleotides line up with TRBD1. The sequences come from CD4+ or CD8+ T cells sorted from blood, collected in a trial of the OX40 agonist ivuxolimab. Here the CDR3 DNA reads TGTGCCAGCAGCTTAGGGGACAGGGTACGGGGAGGCTACACCTTC. Translating it yields CASSLGDRVRGGYTF.